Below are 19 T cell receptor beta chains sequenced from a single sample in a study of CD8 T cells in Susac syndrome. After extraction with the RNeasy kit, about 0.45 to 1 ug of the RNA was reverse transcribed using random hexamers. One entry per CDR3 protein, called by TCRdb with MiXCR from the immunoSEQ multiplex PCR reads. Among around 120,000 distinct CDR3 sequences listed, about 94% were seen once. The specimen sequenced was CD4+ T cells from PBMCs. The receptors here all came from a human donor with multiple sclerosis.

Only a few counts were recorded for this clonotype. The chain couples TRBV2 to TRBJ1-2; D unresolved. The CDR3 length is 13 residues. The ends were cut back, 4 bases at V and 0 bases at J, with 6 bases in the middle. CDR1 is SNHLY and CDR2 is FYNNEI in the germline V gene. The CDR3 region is CASSAGTNYGYTF. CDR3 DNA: TGTGCCAGCAGTGCGGGCACTAACTATGGCTACACCTTC.

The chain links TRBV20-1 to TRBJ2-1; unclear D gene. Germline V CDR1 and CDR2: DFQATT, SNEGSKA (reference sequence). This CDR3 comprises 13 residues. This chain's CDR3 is CSTSLSSYNEQFF. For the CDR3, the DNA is TGCAGCACAAGCCTGAGCTCCTACAATGAGCAGTTCTTC.

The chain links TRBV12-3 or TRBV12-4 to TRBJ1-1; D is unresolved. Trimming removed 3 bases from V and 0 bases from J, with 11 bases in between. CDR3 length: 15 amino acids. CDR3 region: CASSFPAAMNTEAFF. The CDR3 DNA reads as TGTGCCAGCAGTTTTCCGGCAGCTATGAACACTGAAGCTTTCTTT.

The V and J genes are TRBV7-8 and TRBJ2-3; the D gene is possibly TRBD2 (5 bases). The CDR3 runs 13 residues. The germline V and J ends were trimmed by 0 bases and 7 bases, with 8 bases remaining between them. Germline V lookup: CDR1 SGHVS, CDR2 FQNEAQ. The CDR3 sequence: CASSLAERNTQYF. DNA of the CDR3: TGTGCCAGCAGCTTAGCCGAGCGGAATACGCAGTATTTT.

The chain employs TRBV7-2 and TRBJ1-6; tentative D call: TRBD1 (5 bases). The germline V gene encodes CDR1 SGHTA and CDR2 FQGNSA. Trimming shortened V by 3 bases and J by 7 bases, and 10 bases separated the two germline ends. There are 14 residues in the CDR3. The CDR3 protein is CASSLAGRNSPLHF. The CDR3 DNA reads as TGTGCCAGCAGCTTGGCAGGGAGGAATTCACCCCTCCACTTT.

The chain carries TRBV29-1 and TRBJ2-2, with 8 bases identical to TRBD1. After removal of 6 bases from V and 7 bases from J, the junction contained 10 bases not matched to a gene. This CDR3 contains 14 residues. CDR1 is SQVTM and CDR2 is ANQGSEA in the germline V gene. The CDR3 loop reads CSVKRRQGSGELFF. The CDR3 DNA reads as TGCAGCGTGAAACGCCGACAGGGGAGCGGGGAGCTGTTTTTT.

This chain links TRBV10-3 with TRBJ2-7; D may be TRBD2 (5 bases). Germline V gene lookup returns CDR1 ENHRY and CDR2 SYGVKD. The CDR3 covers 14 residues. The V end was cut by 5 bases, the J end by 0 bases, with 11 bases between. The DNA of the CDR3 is TGTGCCATCAGTCCAGATCGGGGCTCCTACGAGCAGTACTTC. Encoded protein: CAISPDRGSYEQYF.

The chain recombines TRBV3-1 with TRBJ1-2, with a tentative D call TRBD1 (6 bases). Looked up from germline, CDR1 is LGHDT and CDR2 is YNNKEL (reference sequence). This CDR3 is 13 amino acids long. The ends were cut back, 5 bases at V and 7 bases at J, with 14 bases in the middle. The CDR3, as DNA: TGTGCCAGCAGCTTCACCTCACAGGGTGGCTACACCTTC. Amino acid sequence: CASSFTSQGGYTF.

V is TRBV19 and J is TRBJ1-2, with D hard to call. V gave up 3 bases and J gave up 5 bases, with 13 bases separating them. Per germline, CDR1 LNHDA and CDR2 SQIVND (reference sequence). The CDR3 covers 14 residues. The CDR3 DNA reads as TGTGCCAGTAGTATGGGCGGCAGGCTTTATGGCTACACCTTC. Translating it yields CASSMGGRLYGYTF.

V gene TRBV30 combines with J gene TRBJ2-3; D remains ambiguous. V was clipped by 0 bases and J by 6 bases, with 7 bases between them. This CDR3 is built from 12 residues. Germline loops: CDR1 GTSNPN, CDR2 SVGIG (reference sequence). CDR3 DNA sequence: TGTGCCTGGAGTGTACAGATTGATACGCAGTATTTT. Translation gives CAWSVQIDTQYF.

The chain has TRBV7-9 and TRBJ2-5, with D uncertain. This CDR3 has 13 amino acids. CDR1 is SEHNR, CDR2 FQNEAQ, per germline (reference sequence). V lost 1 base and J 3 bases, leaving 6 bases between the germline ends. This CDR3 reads CASSLVLKETQYF. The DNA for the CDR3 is TGTGCCAGCAGCTTAGTGCTGAAAGAGACCCAGTACTTC.

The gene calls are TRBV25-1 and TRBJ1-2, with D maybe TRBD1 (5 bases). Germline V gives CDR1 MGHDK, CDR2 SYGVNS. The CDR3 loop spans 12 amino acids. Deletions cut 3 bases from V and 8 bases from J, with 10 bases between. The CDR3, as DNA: TGTGCCAGCAGTGAGGGGGAGTACGGCTACACCTTC. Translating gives CASSEGEYGYTF.

CDR3 coding DNA: TGTGCCAGCGGTCCTCTTACCGGGGAGCTGTTTTTT. This gives the protein CASGPLTGELFF. The J gene is TRBJ2-2, the V gene TRBV18; D not certain. Germline V gene sequence: CDR1 KGHSH, CDR2 LQKENI. Trimming pared 8 bases from V and 5 bases from J, leaving 9 bases between. The CDR3 contains 12 residues.

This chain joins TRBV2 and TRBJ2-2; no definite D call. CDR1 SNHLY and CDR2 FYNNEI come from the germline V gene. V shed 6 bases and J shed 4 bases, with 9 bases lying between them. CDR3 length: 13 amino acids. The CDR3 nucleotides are TGTGCCAGCAGGCCGGAAGGCACCGGGGAGCTGTTTTTT. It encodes CASRPEGTGELFF.

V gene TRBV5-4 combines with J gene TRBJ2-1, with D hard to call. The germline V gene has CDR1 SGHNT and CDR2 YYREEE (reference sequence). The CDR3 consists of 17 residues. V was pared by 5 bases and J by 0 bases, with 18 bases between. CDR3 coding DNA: TGTGCCAGCAGTCCTGACGGCCCCCAGAGCTCCTACAATGAGCAGTTCTTC. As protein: CASSPDGPQSSYNEQFF.

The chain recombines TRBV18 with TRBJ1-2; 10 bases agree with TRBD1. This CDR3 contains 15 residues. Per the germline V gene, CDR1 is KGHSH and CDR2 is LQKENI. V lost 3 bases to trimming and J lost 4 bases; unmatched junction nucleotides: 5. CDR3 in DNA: TGTGCCAGCTCACCGACAGGGGGCCTTGCCTATGGCTACACCTTC. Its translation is CASSPTGGLAYGYTF.

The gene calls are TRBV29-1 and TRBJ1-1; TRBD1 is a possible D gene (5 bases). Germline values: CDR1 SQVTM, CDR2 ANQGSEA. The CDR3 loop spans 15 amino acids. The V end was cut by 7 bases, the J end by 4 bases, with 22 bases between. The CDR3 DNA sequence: TGCAGCGGCTGGGACTGGAGGGGAAGGGTCACTGAAGCTTTCTTT. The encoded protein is CSGWDWRGRVTEAFF.

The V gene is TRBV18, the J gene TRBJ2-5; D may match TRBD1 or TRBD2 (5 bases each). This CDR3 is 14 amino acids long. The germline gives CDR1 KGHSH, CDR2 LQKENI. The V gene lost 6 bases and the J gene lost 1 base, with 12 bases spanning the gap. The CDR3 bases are TGTGCCAGCTCGAAAACCGGGACCCAAGAGACCCAGTACTTC. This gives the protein CASSKTGTQETQYF.

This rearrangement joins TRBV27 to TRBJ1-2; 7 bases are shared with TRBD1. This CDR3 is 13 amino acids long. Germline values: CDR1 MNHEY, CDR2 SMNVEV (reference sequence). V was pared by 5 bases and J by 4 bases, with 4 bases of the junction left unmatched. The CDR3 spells CASSLRTGYGYTF. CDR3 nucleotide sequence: TGTGCCAGCAGTCTCCGGACAGGCTATGGCTACACCTTC.